The 26 T cell receptor beta chains below all came from one sample that was sequenced in a study of blood T cell repertoires in COVID-19 (TCRdb year 2020). Library method: the immunoSEQ multiplex PCR assay. Here the immuneACCESS table is served through TCRdb, limited to in-frame sequences with V and J called. Missing clones are a known gap in these copies; in checked studies unresolved V genes cover under half, and the rest lacks a known reason. The table for this sample lists 91,000 or so clones; roughly 78% of them were counted only once. Around 7.3% of the sample goes to the ten largest clones. Sequenced material: peripheral blood. Every receptor here comes from a man aged 50-59 years with active or convalescent COVID-19.

J is TRBJ1-5 and V is TRBV6-1; D remains ambiguous. Germline V gene sequence: CDR1 MNHNS, CDR2 SASEGT. V was shortened by 3 bases and J by 5 bases, with 8 bases between the two germline ends. The CDR3 runs 13 residues. The CDR3 DNA is TGTGCCAGCAGTGACCTCGTATATCAGCCCCAGCATTTT. Its translation: CASSDLVYQPQHF.

The chain recombines TRBV30 with TRBJ2-7; no clear D gene. The ends were cut back, 5 bases at V and 0 bases at J, with 8 bases in the middle. The CDR3 sequence is 12 residues long. Germline values: CDR1 GTSNPN, CDR2 SVGIG (reference sequence). For the CDR3, the DNA is TGTGCCTGGGGCATGAGCTCCTACGAGCAGTACTTC. Its protein is CAWGMSSYEQYF.

This rearrangement joins TRBV10-1 to TRBJ1-2; TRBD1 matches 7 bases. V was clipped by 6 bases and J by 8 bases; unmatched bases: 9. CDR1 is WNHNN and CDR2 is SYGVQD in the germline V gene (reference sequence). The CDR3 loop spans 13 amino acids. As DNA, the CDR3 is TGCGCCAGCAGGGGACAGCTAACTAGGGGCTACACCTTC. Protein: CASRGQLTRGYTF.

The gene calls are TRBV9 and TRBJ2-1; 12 bases fit TRBD2. The J segment lost 5 bases and the V segment lost 3 bases, leaving 6 bases of the junction unmatched. CDR1 is SGDLS, CDR2 YYNGEE, per germline. CDR3 size: 16 residues. The CDR3 loop is CASSARLAGVNNEQFF. In DNA form, the CDR3 reads TGTGCCAGCAGCGCTAGACTAGCGGGGGTGAACAATGAGCAGTTCTTC.

A few counts support this clone. This rearrangement joins TRBV19 to TRBJ1-6, with 8 bases that match TRBD1. This CDR3 has 15 residues. V lost 6 bases and J lost 9; bases outside the gene matches: 10. Germline loops: CDR1 LNHDA, CDR2 SQIVND (reference sequence). The CDR3 protein is CASRQGDSGSSPLHF. DNA for the CDR3: TGTGCCAGTAGACAGGGGGACTCAGGGAGTTCACCCCTCCACTTT.

This chain connects TRBV6-1 to TRBJ1-2; D may be TRBD1 (5 bases). The V gene lost 3 bases and the J gene lost 3 bases, with 5 bases spanning the gap. Germline assignment: CDR1 MNHNS and CDR2 SASEGT. The CDR3 covers 12 residues. CDR3 in amino acids: CASSETDYGYTF. CDR3 coding DNA: TGTGCCAGCAGTGAGACAGACTATGGCTACACCTTC.

This clone was counted a single time. The V gene is TRBV28, the J gene TRBJ1-5; weak D call: TRBD1 (6 bases). The germline CDR1 and CDR2 sequences are MDHEN and SYDVKM. The germline V and J ends were trimmed by 3 bases and 6 bases, with 6 bases remaining between them. The CDR3 runs 12 residues. CDR3 protein: CASSLGAQPQHF. The CDR3 nucleotides are TGTGCCAGCAGTTTGGGGGCTCAGCCCCAGCATTTT.

This clone was seen just once. The genes are TRBV9 and TRBJ2-7, with a possible D match to TRBD1 (5 bases). The CDR3 length is 14 residues. CDR1 is SGDLS, CDR2 YYNGEE, per germline. V shed 4 bases and J shed 6 bases, with 17 bases lying between them. CDR3 bases: TGTGCCAGCAGCTTCCGCGCGCAGGGATCCGAGCAGTACTTC. Amino acids: CASSFRAQGSEQYF.

About this clone: Other DNA sequences in the same sample also yield this CDR3. This chain joins TRBV27 and TRBJ1-5; TRBD1 might be the D (5 bases). The germline gives CDR1 MNHEY, CDR2 SMNVEV (reference sequence). The germline V and J ends were trimmed by 0 bases and 2 bases, with 5 bases remaining between them. The CDR3 runs to 14 residues. CDR3 in DNA: TGTGCCAGCAGTTTATCAGGGGGCAATCAGCCCCAGCATTTT. It is translated as CASSLSGGNQPQHF.

This clone is a singleton in its sample. The V gene is TRBV14, the J gene TRBJ2-7; 7 bases align to TRBD2. The CDR3 contains 15 residues. The V and J ends lost 1 base and 2 bases, in that order; junction bases with no gene match: 5. CDR1 SGHDN and CDR2 FVKESK come from the germline V gene. CDR3 protein: CASSQVLGGAYEQYV. The CDR3 nucleotides are TGTGCCAGCAGCCAAGTTTTGGGGGGGGCCTACGAGCAGTACGTC.

The chain combines TRBV29-1 with TRBJ2-5; TRBD1 agrees at 9 bases. The germline CDR1 and CDR2 sequences are SQVTM and ANQGSEA. With 6 bases clipped from V and 3 bases from J, the junction kept 8 bases outside the gene matches. This CDR3 region has 14 residues. The CDR3 loop reads CSVMKGTGKETQYF. The CDR3 DNA is TGCAGCGTCATGAAAGGGACAGGGAAAGAGACCCAGTACTTC.

The rearrangement uses TRBV5-5 and TRBJ2-1; weak D call: TRBD2 (5 bases). The germline V gene has CDR1 SGHKS and CDR2 YYEKEE (reference sequence). The CDR3 spans 15 residues. V shed 0 bases and J shed 0 bases, with 7 bases lying between them. The CDR3 protein is CASSLDGSSYNEQFF. The CDR3 bases are TGTGCCAGCAGCTTGGATGGGAGCTCCTACAATGAGCAGTTCTTC.

The V gene is TRBV24-1, the J gene TRBJ2-7; D is possibly TRBD2 (6 bases). This CDR3 spans 13 amino acids. V was clipped by 7 bases and J by 3 bases, with 12 bases between them. Germline V gene sequence: CDR1 KGHDR, CDR2 SFDVKD. The CDR3, as DNA: TGTGCCACCAGCGCAACGGAGGGCTACGAGCAGTACTTC. As protein: CATSATEGYEQYF.

The V call is TRBV6-5, the J call TRBJ1-4, with TRBD1 matching 11 bases. Germline V gene sequence: CDR1 MNHEY, CDR2 SVGAGI. V shed 8 bases, J shed 6 bases, and the junction held 5 bases outside the gene matches. This CDR3 has 14 residues. This chain's CDR3 is CASFRDRGDEKLFF. Here the CDR3 DNA reads TGTGCCAGCTTCCGGGACAGGGGGGATGAAAAACTGTTTTTT.

There are a few counts of this clone. The chain carries TRBV2 and TRBJ2-7; 14 bases are shared with TRBD2. The V and J ends lost 4 bases and 7 bases, in that order; junction bases with no gene match: 0. This CDR3 comprises 13 residues. Germline assignment: CDR1 SNHLY and CDR2 FYNNEI. The CDR3 nucleotides read TGTGCCAGCAGTGGGACTAGCGGGGGGGAGCAGTACTTC. Translated: CASSGTSGGEQYF.

The genes are TRBV4-1 and TRBJ2-1; D is unresolved. The length of the CDR3 is 14 residues. Germline V gene data show CDR1 as MGHRA and CDR2 as YSYEKL. V dropped 0 bases and J dropped 3 bases, with 6 bases sitting between them. CDR3 coding DNA: TGCGCCAGCAGCCAAGATTTAATCTACAATGAGCAGTTCTTC. Protein: CASSQDLIYNEQFF.

The chain couples TRBV29-1 to TRBJ1-1; 11 nucleotides line up with TRBD1. The CDR3 sequence is 15 residues long. V shed 2 bases, J shed 4 bases, and the junction held 6 bases outside the gene matches. Germline CDR1 and CDR2: SQVTM and ANQGSEA. CDR3 nucleotides: TGCAGCGTTGAATACGCCGGGACAGGGGGCACTGAAGCTTTCTTT. This translates into CSVEYAGTGGTEAFF.

The gene calls are TRBV12-3 or TRBV12-4 and TRBJ2-3; possibly TRBD1 for D (6 bases). Between the trimmed V and J ends, which lost 6 bases and 8 bases, there was a span of 12 bases. The CDR3 runs to 12 residues. The chain's CDR3 is CASSPTGTTQYF. The CDR3 bases are TGTGCCAGCAGCCCAACAGGGACTACGCAGTATTTT.

V and J are TRBV6-4 and TRBJ1-2; D is perhaps TRBD1 (5 bases). CDR1 and CDR2 from the germline V gene are MRHNA and SNTAGT. This CDR3 has 12 amino acids. Trimming removed 3 bases at V and 5 bases at J, with 7 bases between. The CDR3 nucleotides read TGTGCCAGCAGTGAGCGGGGGTATGGCTACACCTTC. It codes for CASSERGYGYTF.

The chain is built from TRBV5-4 and TRBJ2-1; the match to TRBD2 covers 7 bases. The length of the CDR3 is 14 residues. The ends lost 2 bases at V and 8 bases at J; junction bases unmatched: 7. Per germline, CDR1 SGHNT and CDR2 YYREEE (reference sequence). The CDR3 protein is CASSFRGGADEQFF. CDR3 sequence (DNA): TGTGCCAGCAGCTTTCGCGGGGGAGCCGATGAGCAGTTCTTC. The variable domain in full, completed from reference TRBV5-4 and TRBJ2-1, reads ETGVTQSPTHLIKTRGQQVTLRCSSQSGHNTVSWYQQALGQGPQFIFQYYREEENGRGNFPPRFSGLQFPNYSSELNVNALELDDSALYLCASSFRGGADEQFFGPGTRLTVL.

This chain links TRBV10-3 with TRBJ2-7, with D tentatively TRBD1 (6 bases). The CDR3 length is 14 residues. Trimming left V 3 bases short and J 0 bases short, with 9 bases between. CDR1 is ENHRY, CDR2 SYGVKD, per germline. The CDR3 sequence is CAISDSGASYEQYF. The DNA for the CDR3 is TGTGCCATCAGTGATTCAGGGGCCTCCTACGAGCAGTACTTC.

The V gene is TRBV3-1 (or the pseudogene TRBV3-2), the J gene TRBJ1-5; no definite D call. Germline V lookup: CDR1 LGHDT, CDR2 YNNKEL (reference sequence). V was trimmed by 4 bases and J by 2 bases, leaving 9 bases between them. The CDR3 totals 14 residues. CDR3: CASSPSEGNQPQHF. In DNA form, the CDR3 reads TGTGCCAGCAGCCCCTCAGAAGGCAATCAGCCCCAGCATTTT.

The rearrangement uses TRBV10-2 and TRBJ1-6; TRBD1 matches at 7 bases. Germline CDR1 is WSHSY and CDR2 is SAAADI. The CDR3 has 14 amino acids. The junction had 6 bases not matched to a gene; V was cut back by 6 bases and J by 7 bases. CDR3 sequence: CASRSGGGNSPLHF. The CDR3 nucleotides read TGCGCCAGCAGATCAGGAGGGGGCAATTCACCCCTCCACTTT.

This clone was observed many times. The rearrangement uses TRBV3-1 (or the pseudogene TRBV3-2) and TRBJ2-1; D gene unclear. Germline V lookup: CDR1 LGHDT, CDR2 YNNKEL (reference sequence). Trimming removed 1 base at V and 2 bases at J, with 6 bases between. The CDR3 runs to 14 residues. CDR3 amino acids: CASSQGSPYNEQFF. The CDR3 bases are TGTGCCAGCAGCCAAGGGAGCCCCTACAATGAGCAGTTCTTC.

The gene calls are TRBV10-3 and TRBJ1-1; 9 bases fit TRBD1. CDR3 length: 14 amino acids. The germline gives CDR1 ENHRY, CDR2 SYGVKD. V was clipped by 4 bases and J by 5 bases; unmatched bases: 5. The CDR3 is CAISVTGGVTEAFF. The CDR3 DNA sequence: TGTGCCATCAGTGTCACAGGGGGCGTAACTGAAGCTTTCTTT.

The chain links TRBV7-2 to TRBJ2-5, with 12 bases identical to TRBD2. The CDR3 extends over 16 amino acids. V shed 4 bases, J shed 0 bases, and the junction held 3 bases outside the gene matches. Germline loops: CDR1 SGHTA, CDR2 FQGNSA. CDR3 sequence: CASSSGLAGNQETQYF. The CDR3, as DNA: TGTGCCAGCAGCTCAGGACTAGCGGGGAACCAAGAGACCCAGTACTTC.